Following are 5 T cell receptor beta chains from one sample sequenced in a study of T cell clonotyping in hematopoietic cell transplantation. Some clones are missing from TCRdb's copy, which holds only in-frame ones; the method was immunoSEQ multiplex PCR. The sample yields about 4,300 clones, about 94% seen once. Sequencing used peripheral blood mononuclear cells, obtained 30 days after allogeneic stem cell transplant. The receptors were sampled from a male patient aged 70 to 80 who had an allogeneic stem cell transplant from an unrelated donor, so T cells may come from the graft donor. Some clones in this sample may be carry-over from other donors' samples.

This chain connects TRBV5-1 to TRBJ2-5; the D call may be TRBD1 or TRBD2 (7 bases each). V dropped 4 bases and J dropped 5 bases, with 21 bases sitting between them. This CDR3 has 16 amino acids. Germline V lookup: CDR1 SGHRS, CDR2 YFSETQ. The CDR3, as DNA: TGCGCCAGCAGCCGCATGGGAGGGGGCGTTCGGGAGACCCAGTACTTC. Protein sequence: CASSRMGGGVRETQYF.

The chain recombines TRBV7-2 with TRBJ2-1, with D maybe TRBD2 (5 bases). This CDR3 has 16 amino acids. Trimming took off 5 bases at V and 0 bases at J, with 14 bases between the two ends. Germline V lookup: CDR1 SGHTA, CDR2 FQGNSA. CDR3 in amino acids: CASSTPGKNSYNEQFF. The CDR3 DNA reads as TGTGCCAGCAGCACGCCGGGAAAGAACTCCTACAATGAGCAGTTCTTC.

The CDR3 here is CASRSGSKKHNQPQHF. Written as DNA, the CDR3 is TGTGCCAGCAGGTCCGGTAGCAAAAAGCACAATCAGCCCCAGCATTTT. The rearrangement uses TRBV21-1 and TRBJ1-5. TRBV21-1 is classified as a pseudogene. This CDR3 has 16 amino acids.

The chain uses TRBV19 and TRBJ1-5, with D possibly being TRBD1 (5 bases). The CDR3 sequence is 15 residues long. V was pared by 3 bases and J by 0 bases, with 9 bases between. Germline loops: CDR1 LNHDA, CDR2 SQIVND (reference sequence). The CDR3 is CASSMTVYSNQPQHF. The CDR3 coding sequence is TGTGCCAGTAGTATGACAGTGTATAGCAATCAGCCCCAGCATTTT.

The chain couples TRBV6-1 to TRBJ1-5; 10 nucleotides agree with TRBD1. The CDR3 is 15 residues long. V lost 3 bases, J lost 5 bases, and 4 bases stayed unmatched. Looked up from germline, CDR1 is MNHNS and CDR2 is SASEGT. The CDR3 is CASSEDRGGHQPQHF. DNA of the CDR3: TGTGCCAGCAGTGAGGACAGGGGGGGGCATCAGCCCCAGCATTTT.